Shown below are 15 T cell receptor beta chains from a single sample sequenced in a study of shared clonotypes between healthy human individuals. TCRdb keeps only in-frame clones here, not all; method: immunoSEQ multiplex PCR. The sample lists 2.3 million or so clones; approximately 95% were seen once. Input material: naive CD4+ T cells from PBMCs. Subset specified: CD45RA+ positively selected. All receptors derive from a man aged 18 to 30 in good health. Some clones in this sample may be carry-over from other donors' samples.

This chain connects TRBV28 to TRBJ2-7, with 9 bases identical to TRBD1. Germline CDR1 is MDHEN and CDR2 is SYDVKM. V shed 6 bases and J 3 bases; nucleotides not matched to a gene: 9. The CDR3 is 15 amino acids. The CDR3 DNA sequence: TGTGCCAGCAGGCCCGGACAGGGGCTTAGCTACGAGCAGTACTTC. It codes for CASRPGQGLSYEQYF.

This chain joins TRBV14 and TRBJ2-1; 10 bases are a match to TRBD2. V shed 3 bases and J 8 bases; nucleotides not matched to a gene: 7. CDR1 is SGHDN and CDR2 is FVKESK in the germline V gene. This CDR3 comprises 15 residues. DNA of the CDR3: TGTGCCAGCAGCCAGGGACTAGCGCGGGGGGATGAGCAGTTCTTC. This translates into CASSQGLARGDEQFF. The complete variable domain, with remaining parts taken from reference TRBV14 and TRBJ2-1, reads EAGVTQFPSHSVIEKGQTVTLRCDPISGHDNLYWYRRVMGKEIKFLLHFVKESKQDESGMPNNRFLAERTGGTYSTLKVQPAELEDSGVYFCASSQGLARGDEQFFGPGTRLTVL.

The gene calls are TRBV4-3 and TRBJ1-5; D is possibly TRBD1 (6 bases). The CDR3 runs 17 residues. Germline V gene data show CDR1 as LGHNA and CDR2 as YSLEER. The V end lost 2 bases, the J end lost 7 bases, and 21 bases lay between the germline ends. DNA for the CDR3: TGCGCCAGCAGCCAAAGGGCTGTCGGGGGGGCGAAACAGCCCCAGCATTTT. Amino acid sequence: CASSQRAVGGAKQPQHF.

The V and J genes are TRBV15 and TRBJ2-2; 7 bases line up with TRBD1. This CDR3 contains 16 residues. V gave up 0 bases and J gave up 6 bases; unmatched junction bases: 7. Germline CDR1 is LNHNV and CDR2 is YYDKDF (reference sequence). CDR3 protein: CATSRDGAGGSGELFF. The CDR3 DNA is TGTGCCACCAGCAGAGATGGCGCAGGGGGTTCCGGGGAGCTGTTTTTT.

This rearrangement joins TRBV9 to TRBJ2-2; 11 bases agree with TRBD1. Per the germline V gene, CDR1 is SGDLS and CDR2 is YYNGEE. With 2 bases clipped from V and 1 base from J, the junction kept 4 bases outside the gene matches. The CDR3 runs 17 residues. This CDR3 reads CASSVGQGAMNTGELFF. CDR3 nucleotides: TGTGCCAGCAGCGTTGGACAGGGGGCGATGAACACCGGGGAGCTGTTTTTT.

The chain employs TRBV30 and TRBJ1-5; D call uncertain. The CDR3 has 12 amino acids. The germline CDR1 and CDR2 sequences are GTSNPN and SVGIG (reference sequence). V dropped 1 base and J dropped 10 bases, with 11 bases sitting between them. The CDR3, as DNA: TGTGCCTGGAGTGGGCTTTCAAGTCCCCAGCATTTT. It codes for CAWSGLSSPQHF.

This clone was seen only once. The rearrangement joins TRBV11-2 to TRBJ1-1, with a tentative D call TRBD1 (5 bases). This CDR3 comprises 15 residues. V dropped 5 bases and J dropped 1 base, with 14 bases sitting between them. The V gene's germline CDR1 is SGHAT and CDR2 FQNNGV. The CDR3 DNA reads as TGTGCCAGCAGCCCCCGAACCCAGGGGAACACTGAAGCTTTCTTT. It translates to CASSPRTQGNTEAFF.

The V and J genes are TRBV4-1 and TRBJ2-7, with D perhaps matching TRBD1 (5 bases). The CDR3 is 16 amino acids. Looked up from germline, CDR1 is MGHRA and CDR2 is YSYEKL. The V and J ends lost 0 bases and 0 bases respectively, with 12 bases between them. This CDR3 is CASSQDSQGGSYEQYF. CDR3 nucleotides: TGCGCCAGCAGCCAAGATTCTCAGGGTGGCTCCTACGAGCAGTACTTC.

The chain employs TRBV28 and TRBJ1-1, with TRBD1 as a possible D gene (5 bases). This CDR3 region has 15 residues. Trimming cost V 8 bases and J 4 bases, with 20 bases left between them. Germline lookup yields CDR1 MDHEN and CDR2 SYDVKM. This CDR3 reads CASHSGTGGLTEAFF. DNA for the CDR3: TGTGCCAGCCACTCCGGGACGGGAGGTCTCACTGAAGCTTTCTTT.

This chain connects TRBV30 to TRBJ2-2; no reliable D call. Between the trimmed V and J ends, which lost 1 base and 0 bases, there was a span of 12 bases. Germline V gene data show CDR1 as GTSNPN and CDR2 as SVGIG (reference sequence). This CDR3 comprises 16 residues. CDR3 coding DNA: TGTGCCTGGAGTGGTAATCCTTCCACGAACACCGGGGAGCTGTTTTTT. Its protein is CAWSGNPSTNTGELFF.

This chain uses TRBV11-2 with TRBJ2-7, with TRBD2 as a possible D gene (5 bases). The germline V gene encodes CDR1 SGHAT and CDR2 FQNNGV. Trimming pared 5 bases from V and 6 bases from J, leaving 26 bases between. There are 17 residues in the CDR3. CDR3 loop: CASSHPSPGELLSEQYF. In nucleotides, the CDR3 is TGTGCCAGCAGCCATCCCAGTCCCGGGGAGCTTTTGTCCGAGCAGTACTTC.

The genes are TRBV4-2 and TRBJ1-3; D uncertain. The V gene's germline CDR1 is LGHNA and CDR2 YNFKEQ. Trimming stripped 0 bases from V and 0 bases from J, with 18 bases between. The CDR3 spans 19 residues. The CDR3: CASSQDLYVDGNSGNTIYF. As DNA, the CDR3 is TGTGCCAGCAGCCAAGATCTTTATGTGGACGGAAACTCTGGAAACACCATATATTTT.

The chain uses TRBV28 and TRBJ2-1; TRBD1 aligns across 10 bases. J was trimmed by 6 bases and V by 6 bases; bases with no gene match: 8. CDR3 size: 15 residues. Germline assignment: CDR1 MDHEN and CDR2 SYDVKM. The CDR3 DNA reads TGTGCCAGCAGCTCAGCCGGGACAGGGGCCAATGAGCAGTTCTTC. Residues: CASSSAGTGANEQFF.

The chain carries TRBV29-1 and TRBJ2-1, with D maybe TRBD2 (6 bases). The V end was cut by 1 base, the J end by 2 bases, with 9 bases between. CDR1 is SQVTM and CDR2 is ANQGSEA in the germline V gene. CDR3 length: 14 amino acids. The chain's CDR3 is CSVEGRVAYNEQFF. The DNA of the CDR3 is TGCAGCGTTGAAGGGAGGGTCGCCTACAATGAGCAGTTCTTC.

The V and J genes are TRBV6-5 and TRBJ1-5; D ambiguous. Germline loops: CDR1 MNHEY, CDR2 SVGAGI. Trimming took 3 bases from V and 2 from J, leaving 11 bases between them. The CDR3 runs to 15 residues. The CDR3 reads CASSYDGGGNQPQHF. CDR3 nucleotide sequence: TGTGCCAGCAGTTATGACGGAGGCGGCAATCAGCCCCAGCATTTT.